One and the same sample provided the 30 T cell receptor beta chains below, sequenced in a study of blood T cells in healthy people across ages (dated by TCRdb to 2014 to 2015). Library prep was done by 5' RACE. Sequencing used an Illumina HiSeq 2500. The second PCR ran for roughly 6 to 11 cycles and used a J-beta primer mix along with a sample-barcoded 5' primer. TCRdb applied fastp at Q25 and MiXCR to the public reads, then kept only in-frame beta chains. CDR3 protein duplicates are merged, each entry listing the most common genes and DNA. The sample yields some 710,000 distinct CDR3 sequences; 22% were counted once. The ten largest clones represent 22% of the sample. What was sequenced was blood. All receptors derive from a man aged 70-80 years in good health.

Written as DNA, the CDR3 is TGCAGCGGGGTCCGGACTAGCACAGATACGCAGTATTTT. It codes for CSGVRTSTDTQYF. The chain carries TRBV29-1 and TRBJ2-3; tentative D call: TRBD2 (5 bases). The germline CDR1 and CDR2 sequences are SQVTM and ANQGSEA. CDR3 length equals 13 residues. Trimming removed 7 bases from V and 0 bases from J, with 11 bases in between.

The chain uses TRBV4-3 and TRBJ2-1, with 15 bases lining up with TRBD2. Trimming at V came to 3 bases and at J to 6 bases, leaving 6 bases not matched to a gene. The CDR3 is made up of 17 amino acids. Per germline, CDR1 LGHNA and CDR2 YSLEER. CDR3 loop: CASSQRTSGRALNEQFF. CDR3 DNA sequence: TGCGCCAGCAGCCAGCGGACTAGCGGGAGGGCCCTCAATGAGCAGTTCTTC.

V gene TRBV6-5 combines with J gene TRBJ2-2; D gene ambiguous. V dropped 5 bases and J dropped 7 bases, with 14 bases sitting between them. From germline, CDR1 is MNHEY and CDR2 SVGAGI. There are 14 residues in the CDR3. CDR3 protein: CASSRPGSGGELFF. CDR3 bases: TGTGCCAGCAGTCGCCCAGGATCGGGCGGGGAGCTGTTTTTT.

The J gene is TRBJ2-3, the V gene TRBV5-1; no clear D gene. The CDR3 has 14 amino acids. Per the germline V gene, CDR1 is SGHRS and CDR2 is YFSETQ. V lost 7 bases, J lost 0 bases, and 12 bases lay in between. CDR3 in DNA: TGCGCCAGCGGGCCGACGGCAAGCACAGATACGCAGTATTTT. It yields the protein CASGPTASTDTQYF.

This clonotype was found many times. V usage is TRBV3-1 and J usage is TRBJ2-1; 7 bases fit TRBD1. Per germline, CDR1 LGHDT and CDR2 YNNKEL (reference sequence). V lost 4 bases to trimming and J lost 4 bases; unmatched junction nucleotides: 7. The CDR3 sequence is 15 residues long. DNA of the CDR3: TGTGCCAGCAGCCCTAGGGGGCTTAAGTACAATGAGCAGTTCTTC. The encoded protein is CASSPRGLKYNEQFF.

This clonotype was counted a few times. The rearrangement joins TRBV29-1 to TRBJ2-1; a weak D match, TRBD2 (6 bases). With 4 bases removed from V and 2 bases from J, the gap between germline ends came to 12 bases. The germline gives CDR1 SQVTM, CDR2 ANQGSEA. The length of the CDR3 is 14 residues. CDR3 in amino acids: CSVVPLATYNEQFF. In DNA, the CDR3 is TGCAGCGTTGTGCCGCTAGCGACCTACAATGAGCAGTTCTTC.

This clonotype was counted only a few times. This chain uses TRBV7-2 with TRBJ2-3; 8 bases line up with TRBD1. With 1 base clipped from V and 5 bases from J, the junction kept 5 bases outside the gene matches. The CDR3 covers 15 residues. CDR1 is SGHTA and CDR2 is FQGNSA in the germline V gene. CDR3 amino acids: CASSLEWTGRDTQYF. The CDR3, as DNA: TGTGCCAGCAGCTTAGAGTGGACAGGGAGAGATACGCAGTATTTT.

This clonotype was detected only once. One junction end disagrees with the germline gene, perhaps due to a read error. This chain joins TRBV18 and TRBJ1-4, with a tentative D call TRBD1 (6 bases). The CDR3 is 18 amino acids. Germline V gene data show CDR1 as KGHSH and CDR2 as LQKENI. CDR3 DNA sequence: TGTGCCAGCTCACCACGTGGACAGACTTCACCTCCTAATGAAGAACTGTTTTTT. This encodes CASSPRGQTSPPNEELFF.

This clonotype was counted a few times. The chain has TRBV6-5 and TRBJ2-7; 7 bases align to TRBD1. The germline CDR1 and CDR2 sequences are MNHEY and SVGAGI. V dropped 2 bases and J dropped 7; count of bases not matched to a gene: 5. The CDR3 covers 13 residues. CDR3 DNA sequence: TGTGCCAGCAGTTACGGGACAGCGGATGAGCAGTACTTC. Amino acid sequence: CASSYGTADEQYF.

This rearrangement joins TRBV18 to TRBJ2-3; D possibly matches TRBD1 or TRBD2 (5 bases each). The CDR3 totals 13 residues. With 4 bases removed from V and 5 bases from J, the gap between germline ends came to 10 bases. Germline lookup yields CDR1 KGHSH and CDR2 LQKENI. The CDR3 reads CASSRDLKDTQYF. CDR3 DNA: TGTGCCAGCTCACGGGACCTGAAAGATACGCAGTATTTT. Full variable domain (missing parts from reference TRBV18 and TRBJ2-3): NAGVMQNPRHLVRRRGQEARLRCSPMKGHSHVYWYRQLPEEGLKFMVYLQKENIIDESGMPKERFSAEFPKEGPSILRIQQVVRGDSAAYFCASSRDLKDTQYFGPGTRLTVL.

V usage is TRBV2 and J usage is TRBJ1-5; perhaps TRBD1 as D (5 bases). CDR1 and CDR2 from the germline V gene are SNHLY and FYNNEI. V lost 7 bases to trimming and J lost 2 bases, with 15 bases between them. CDR3 length: 15 residues. CDR3 sequence (DNA): TGTGCCAGCACCCTCGGGGGTATGGGCAATCAGCCCCAGCATTTT. Translating gives CASTLGGMGNQPQHF.

This clonotype was detected a few times. The V call is TRBV7-8, the J call TRBJ2-2; the match to TRBD1 covers 11 bases. Germline V lookup: CDR1 SGHVS, CDR2 FQNEAQ. This CDR3 spans 16 amino acids. V lost 4 bases to trimming and J lost 3 bases; unmatched junction nucleotides: 4. CDR3 residues: CASSSRTGGYTGELFF. CDR3 DNA: TGTGCCAGCAGCTCCCGGACAGGGGGCTACACCGGGGAGCTGTTTTTT.

V gene TRBV5-6 combines with J gene TRBJ2-3; TRBD1 matches 7 bases. The CDR3 is made up of 15 amino acids. Trimming cost V 0 bases and J 4 bases; bases outside gene matches: 5. The germline gives CDR1 SGHDT, CDR2 YYEEEE. CDR3: CASSLEAGTADTQYF. In DNA, the CDR3 is TGTGCCAGCAGCTTGGAGGCCGGGACAGCAGATACGCAGTATTTT.

There are a few counts of this clonotype. The rearrangement links TRBV7-6 to TRBJ2-5; TRBD1 matches at 8 bases. Near its end, the DNA agrees better with TRBJ2-7, so the J call may be wrong. The CDR3 is made up of 15 amino acids. Per the germline V gene, CDR1 is SGHVS and CDR2 is FNYEAQ. Here the CDR3 reads CASSLGQGPHYEQYF. In DNA form, the CDR3 reads TGTGCCAGCAGCCTCGGACAGGGACCACACTACGAGCAGTACTTC.

The chain is built from TRBV7-9 and TRBJ2-7, with D possibly TRBD2 on 5 matching bases. V was cut by 2 bases and J by 3 bases, with 14 bases left in between. CDR3 size: 15 residues. Germline values: CDR1 SEHNR, CDR2 FQNEAQ (reference sequence). The CDR3 DNA reads TGTGCCAGCAGCTTAACGTCGGGGTTAGACTACGAGCAGTACTTC. It encodes CASSLTSGLDYEQYF.

J is TRBJ1-3 and V is TRBV12-3 or TRBV12-4; 7 nucleotides align to TRBD1. The CDR3 has 15 amino acids. J lost 5 bases, V lost 3 bases, and 7 bases had no gene match. The CDR3 DNA is TGTGCCAGCAGTTTTCGAAGGACAGGTCGAAACACCATATATTTT. It yields the protein CASSFRRTGRNTIYF.

This clonotype was found a few times. Its ends do not fully match the called genes, so a read error is possible. The rearrangement uses TRBV5-1 and TRBJ2-5; D is unresolved. CDR3 size: 14 residues. Germline V gene data show CDR1 as SGHRS and CDR2 as YFSETQ. The CDR3: CASSTRRYQGTQYF. CDR3 in DNA: TGCGCCAGCAGCACCCGGCGGTACCAAGGGACCCAGTACTTC.

This clonotype was observed a few times. The V gene is TRBV12-3 or TRBV12-4, the J gene TRBJ2-4; D gene uncertain. Trimming stripped 3 bases from V and 1 base from J, with 10 bases between. The CDR3 is made up of 15 amino acids. This chain's CDR3 is CASSFGVFAKNIQYF. In nucleotides, the CDR3 is TGTGCCAGCAGTTTTGGAGTATTCGCCAAAAACATTCAGTACTTC.

The sample holds a few counts of this clonotype. The chain joins TRBV27 to TRBJ1-1; D not certain. V was shortened by 4 bases and J by 0 bases, with 12 bases between the two germline ends. Germline CDR1 is MNHEY and CDR2 is SMNVEV (reference sequence). This CDR3 contains 15 residues. CDR3 bases: TGTGCCAGCAGTTCCCGACTCCTTCTGAACACTGAAGCTTTCTTT. Its translation: CASSSRLLLNTEAFF.

The chain carries TRBV12-3 or TRBV12-4 and TRBJ2-1, with TRBD2 identical over 11 bases. The J call may be incorrect, as the DNA end agrees better with TRBJ2-7. The CDR3 covers 15 residues. The CDR3 spells CASTLAGGTSYEQYF. In nucleotides, the CDR3 is TGTGCCAGCACCCTAGCGGGGGGAACATCCTACGAGCAGTACTTC.

The rearrangement links TRBV15 to TRBJ1-3, with unresolved D. Trimming pared 3 bases from V and 7 bases from J, leaving 7 bases between. The germline CDR1 and CDR2 sequences are LNHNV and YYDKDF (reference sequence). The CDR3 has 12 residues. The CDR3, as DNA: TGTGCCACCAGCAGGAGCGCGAACACCATATATTTT. It encodes CATSRSANTIYF.

This chain links TRBV6-5 with TRBJ2-2; D remains ambiguous. CDR3 length equals 14 residues. With 0 bases removed from V and 4 bases from J, the gap between germline ends came to 6 bases. Germline V gene data show CDR1 as MNHEY and CDR2 as SVGAGI. This CDR3 is CASSYSPLTGELFF. The CDR3 nucleotides read TGTGCCAGCAGTTACTCCCCACTCACCGGGGAGCTGTTTTTT.

The chain has TRBV20-1 and TRBJ2-7, with 8 bases fitting TRBD2. The germline gives CDR1 DFQATT, CDR2 SNEGSKA (reference sequence). This CDR3 comprises 11 residues. V was pared by 6 bases and J by 4 bases, with 2 bases of the junction left unmatched. The CDR3 DNA reads as TGCAGTGCAAAGCGGGGGTACGAGCAGTACTTC. Protein: CSAKRGYEQYF.

This clonotype was picked up a small number of times. At one boundary the junction diverges from the germline segment, which might be a read error. V usage is TRBV5-1 and J usage is TRBJ2-3, with 8 bases aligning to TRBD1. Germline V gene sequence: CDR1 SGHRS, CDR2 YFSETQ. This CDR3 region has 14 residues. Here the CDR3 DNA reads TGCGCCAGCAGCTCTCGGACAGGGACAGGTACGCAGTATTTT. Protein product: CASSSRTGTGTQYF.

The chain joins TRBV6-1 to TRBJ2-2; tentative D call: TRBD2 (5 bases). The CDR3 runs 15 residues. Germline CDR1 and CDR2: MNHNS and SASEGT. Trimming left V 5 bases short and J 0 bases short, with 10 bases between. The CDR3 DNA follows: TGTGCCAGCAGTCCGGCGAGGGCGAACACCGGGGAGCTGTTTTTT. This sequence encodes CASSPARANTGELFF.

The chain uses TRBV13 and TRBJ1-1, with D possibly TRBD1 on 5 matching bases. The germline CDR1 and CDR2 sequences are PRHDT and FYEKMQ (reference sequence). The CDR3 covers 13 residues. The V end was cut by 6 bases, the J end by 8 bases, with 16 bases between. The CDR3 nucleotides read TGTGCCAGCAGGGGGACTCGGGGCCCCGAAGCTTTCTTT. Its translation is CASRGTRGPEAFF.

The chain uses TRBV28 and TRBJ2-7, with TRBD1 as a possible D gene (6 bases). Trimming shortened V by 1 base and J by 7 bases, and 14 bases separated the two germline ends. Per the germline V gene, CDR1 is MDHEN and CDR2 is SYDVKM. The CDR3 loop spans 14 amino acids. CDR3 in DNA: TGTGCCAGCAGTTTATCAATACAGGGTCGGGAGCAGTACTTC. It is translated as CASSLSIQGREQYF.

In its sample, this clonotype was seen a few times. The genes are TRBV3-1 and TRBJ1-2; no firm D call. This CDR3 comprises 13 residues. V was clipped by 0 bases and J by 8 bases, with 10 bases between them. Germline V CDR1 and CDR2: LGHDT, YNNKEL (reference sequence). CDR3 region: CASSQDLQTGYTF. DNA for the CDR3: TGTGCCAGCAGCCAAGATTTGCAGACAGGCTACACCTTC.

The rearrangement links TRBV12-3 or TRBV12-4 to TRBJ2-7; 8 positions agree with TRBD1. V was clipped by 7 bases and J by 8 bases; unmatched bases: 7. CDR3 length: 12 amino acids. Here the CDR3 reads CASNTGTGKQYF. CDR3 coding DNA: TGTGCCAGCAACACCGGGACAGGCAAGCAGTACTTC.

This clonotype was seen a few times. J is TRBJ2-3 and V is TRBV20-1, with 10 bases matching TRBD2. Germline V gene sequence: CDR1 DFQATT, CDR2 SNEGSKA (reference sequence). The trim removed 5 bases at V and 1 base at J, leaving 3 bases unmatched. CDR3 length: 14 amino acids. The CDR3 DNA follows: TGCAGTGCTGGGCTAGCGGGGGGCACAGATACGCAGTATTTT. Its protein product is CSAGLAGGTDTQYF.